These 8 T cell receptor beta chains were all obtained from the same sample, sequenced in a study of T cells in Graves' hyperthyroidism and ophthalmopathy. Using RNA transcripts as the source, TCR beta CDR3 regions were amplified. TCR CDR3 underwent first-round RT-PCR with the HTBI primer set. Using its own MiXCR run on the multiplex PCR reads, TCRdb lists one record per CDR3 protein. The sample shows about 460,000 distinct CDR3 sequences, 22% of them seen only once. What was sequenced was blood. The receptors originated from a woman in her 70s with Graves' ophthalmopathy.

This sequence joins TRBV6-1 and TRBJ2-2; 8 positions match TRBD2. Germline-derived CDR1 and CDR2 are MNHNS and SASEGT. The V gene end was trimmed by 7 bases and the J gene end by 5 bases; junction bases not matched to a gene: 18. The CDR3 is 18 amino acids. Here the CDR3 DNA reads TGTGCCAGCAACGGACTAGCAAGGGGGGGGGCCCTAACCGGGGAGCTGTTTTTT. It codes for CASNGLARGGALTGELFF.

This chain uses TRBV4-1 with TRBJ2-7, with D perhaps matching TRBD1 (5 bases). Germline V lookup: CDR1 MGHRA, CDR2 YSYEKL. Trimming left V 1 base short and J 8 bases short, with 12 bases between. This CDR3 is built from 13 residues. CDR3 in amino acids: CASSQGSDTQQYF. In DNA form, the CDR3 reads TGCGCCAGCAGCCAAGGTTCGGACACACAGCAGTACTTC.

V gene TRBV30 combines with J gene TRBJ2-7, with D perhaps being TRBD1 or TRBD2 (5 bases each). Germline V gene data show CDR1 as GTSNPN and CDR2 as SVGIG (reference sequence). The ends were cut back, 8 bases at V and 0 bases at J, with 11 bases in the middle. The CDR3 is 12 amino acids. The CDR3: CAGSGASYEQYF. CDR3 in DNA: TGTGCCGGGTCCGGGGCCTCCTACGAGCAGTACTTC.

Turning to this clonotype: A single base separates this from a much larger clone, so it may be a read error. The chain recombines TRBV6-5 with TRBJ2-7, with D uncertain. CDR1 and CDR2 from the germline V gene are MNHEY and SVGAGI. CDR3 length: 14 amino acids. As DNA, the CDR3 is TGTACCAGCAGTTACTCGATGGCTAACTACGAGCAGTACTTC. It yields the protein CTSSYSMANYEQYF.

This clonotype was seen only a few times. The CDR3 DNA sequence: TGTGCCAGCAGCCAAATTGGGGAGACCCAGTACTTC. Translated: CASSQIGETQYF. The chain carries TRBV3-1 and TRBJ2-5; D is unresolved. Germline CDR1 LGHDT, CDR2 YNNKEL (reference sequence). The length of the CDR3 is 12 residues. The V gene lost 2 bases and the J gene lost 5 bases, with 6 bases spanning the gap.

This clonotype was observed a handful of times. The V gene is TRBV27, the J gene TRBJ2-7; tentative D call: TRBD2 (5 bases). This CDR3 spans 12 amino acids. V shed 2 bases and J shed 6 bases, with 8 bases lying between them. Germline V gives CDR1 MNHEY, CDR2 SMNVEV (reference sequence). The CDR3 DNA reads TGTGCCAGCAGTTTAGCGAGCGGCGAGCAGTACTTC. Amino acid sequence: CASSLASGEQYF.

The chain employs TRBV12-5 and TRBJ1-6; the D gene is possibly TRBD1 (5 bases). Germline V lookup: CDR1 LGHNT, CDR2 FRNRAP. The V gene lost 6 bases and the J gene lost 10 bases, with 16 bases spanning the gap. CDR3 length: 14 residues. The CDR3 sequence: CASGLYEGYSPLHF. As DNA, the CDR3 is TGTGCTAGTGGGCTCTATGAGGGGTACTCACCCCTCCACTTT.

The CDR3 DNA reads TGTGCCAGCAGCCCGTCCCCTACGGGAGGTGCAAAAGCTTTCTTT. Its protein product is CASSPSPTGGAKAFF. The chain links TRBV5-4 to TRBJ1-1; D not certain. CDR3 length: 15 amino acids. V lost 4 bases and J 9 bases, leaving 22 bases between the germline ends. Germline lookup yields CDR1 SGHNT and CDR2 YYREEE (reference sequence).